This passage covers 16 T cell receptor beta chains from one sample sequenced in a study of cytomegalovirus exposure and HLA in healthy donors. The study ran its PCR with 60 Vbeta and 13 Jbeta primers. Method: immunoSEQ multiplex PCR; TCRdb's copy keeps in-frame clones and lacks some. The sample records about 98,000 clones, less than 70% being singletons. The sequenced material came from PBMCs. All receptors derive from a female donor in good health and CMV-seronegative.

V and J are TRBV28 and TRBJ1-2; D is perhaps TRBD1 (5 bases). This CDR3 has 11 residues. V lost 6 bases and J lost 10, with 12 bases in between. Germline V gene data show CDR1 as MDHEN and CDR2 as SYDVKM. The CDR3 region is CASRKLQDYTF. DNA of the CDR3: TGTGCCAGCAGGAAATTACAGGACTACACCTTC.

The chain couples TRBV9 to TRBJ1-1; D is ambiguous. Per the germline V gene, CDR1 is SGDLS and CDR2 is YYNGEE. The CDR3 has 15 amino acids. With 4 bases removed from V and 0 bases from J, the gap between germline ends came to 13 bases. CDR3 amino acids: CASSSEGAMNTEAFF. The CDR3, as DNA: TGTGCCAGCAGCTCCGAGGGAGCCATGAACACTGAAGCTTTCTTT.

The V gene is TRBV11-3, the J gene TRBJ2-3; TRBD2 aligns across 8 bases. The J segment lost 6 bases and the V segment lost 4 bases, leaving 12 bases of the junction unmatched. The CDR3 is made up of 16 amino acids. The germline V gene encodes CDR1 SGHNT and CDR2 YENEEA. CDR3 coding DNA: TGTGCCAGCAGCTCCCCGGGGTGGCGGGGGGCCGATACGCAGTATTTT. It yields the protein CASSSPGWRGADTQYF.

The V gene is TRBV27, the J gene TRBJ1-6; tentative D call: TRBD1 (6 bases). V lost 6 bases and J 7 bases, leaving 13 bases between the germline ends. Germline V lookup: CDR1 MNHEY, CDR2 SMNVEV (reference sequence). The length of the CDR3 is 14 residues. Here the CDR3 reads CASREQGQNSPLHF. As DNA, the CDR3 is TGTGCCAGCAGGGAACAGGGCCAGAATTCACCCCTCCACTTT.

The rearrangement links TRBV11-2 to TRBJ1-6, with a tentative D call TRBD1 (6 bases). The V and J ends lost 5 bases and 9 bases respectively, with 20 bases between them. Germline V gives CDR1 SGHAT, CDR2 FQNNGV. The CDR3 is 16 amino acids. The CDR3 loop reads CASSTLTGTFISPLHF. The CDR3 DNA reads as TGTGCCAGCAGCACTCTCACCGGGACATTCATTTCACCCCTCCACTTT.

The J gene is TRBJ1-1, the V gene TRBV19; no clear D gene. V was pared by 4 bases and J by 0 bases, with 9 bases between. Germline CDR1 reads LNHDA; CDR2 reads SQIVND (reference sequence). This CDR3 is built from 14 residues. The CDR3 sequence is CASSTLPMNTEAFF. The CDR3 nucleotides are TGTGCCAGTAGTACCCTACCTATGAACACTGAAGCTTTCTTT.

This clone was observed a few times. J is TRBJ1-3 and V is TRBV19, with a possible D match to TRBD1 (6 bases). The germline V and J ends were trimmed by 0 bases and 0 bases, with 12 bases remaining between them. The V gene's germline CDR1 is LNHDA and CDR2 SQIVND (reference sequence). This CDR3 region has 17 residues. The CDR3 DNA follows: TGTGCCAGTAGTATAGAGGGTCAGGGACACTCTGGAAACACCATATATTTT. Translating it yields CASSIEGQGHSGNTIYF.

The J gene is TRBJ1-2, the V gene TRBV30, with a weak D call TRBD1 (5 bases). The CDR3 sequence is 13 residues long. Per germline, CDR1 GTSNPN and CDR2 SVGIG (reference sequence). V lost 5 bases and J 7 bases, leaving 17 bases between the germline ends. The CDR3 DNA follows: TGTGCCTGGGGGCTCCCGCAGGGTGGTGGCTACACCTTC. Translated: CAWGLPQGGGYTF.

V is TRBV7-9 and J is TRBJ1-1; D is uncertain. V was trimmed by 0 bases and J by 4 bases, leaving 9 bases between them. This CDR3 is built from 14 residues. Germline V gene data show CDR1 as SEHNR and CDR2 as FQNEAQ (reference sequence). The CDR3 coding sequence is TGTGCCAGCAGCTTAGCTCCGCAGGTCACTGAAGCTTTCTTT. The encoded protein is CASSLAPQVTEAFF.

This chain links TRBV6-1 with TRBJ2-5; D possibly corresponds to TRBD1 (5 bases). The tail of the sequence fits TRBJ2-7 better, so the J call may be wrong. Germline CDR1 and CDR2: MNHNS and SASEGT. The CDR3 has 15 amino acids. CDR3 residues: CASSEVTGESYEQYF. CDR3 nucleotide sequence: TGTGCCAGCAGTGAAGTTACAGGAGAGAGCTACGAGCAGTACTTC.

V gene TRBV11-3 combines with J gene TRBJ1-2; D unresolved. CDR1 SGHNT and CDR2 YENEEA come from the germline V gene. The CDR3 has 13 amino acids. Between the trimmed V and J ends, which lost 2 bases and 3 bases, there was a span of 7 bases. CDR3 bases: TGTGCCAGCAGCTTACCGGGATACTATGGCTACACCTTC. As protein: CASSLPGYYGYTF. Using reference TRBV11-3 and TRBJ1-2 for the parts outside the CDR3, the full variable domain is EAGVVQSPRYKIIEKKQPVAFWCNPISGHNTLYWYLQNLGQGPELLIRYENEEAVDDSQLPKDRFSAERLKGVDSTLKIQPAELGDSAVYLCASSLPGYYGYTFGSGTRLTVV.

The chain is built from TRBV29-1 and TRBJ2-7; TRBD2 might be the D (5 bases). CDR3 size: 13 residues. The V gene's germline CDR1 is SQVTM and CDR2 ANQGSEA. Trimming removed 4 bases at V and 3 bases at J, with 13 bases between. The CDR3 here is CSVGIGLNYEQYF. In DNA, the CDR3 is TGCAGCGTTGGAATAGGACTGAACTACGAGCAGTACTTC.

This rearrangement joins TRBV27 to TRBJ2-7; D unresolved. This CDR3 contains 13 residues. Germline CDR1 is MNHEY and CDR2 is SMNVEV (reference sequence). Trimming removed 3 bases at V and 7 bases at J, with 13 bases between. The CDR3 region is CASSFSPSKEQYF. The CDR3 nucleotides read TGTGCCAGCAGTTTTTCTCCCTCTAAGGAGCAGTACTTC.

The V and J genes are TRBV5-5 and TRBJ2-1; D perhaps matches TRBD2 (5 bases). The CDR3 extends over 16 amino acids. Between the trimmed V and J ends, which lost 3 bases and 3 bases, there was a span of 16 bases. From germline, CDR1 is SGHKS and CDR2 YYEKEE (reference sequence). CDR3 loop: CASSSSLGPGYNEQFF. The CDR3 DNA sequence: TGTGCCAGCAGCTCCTCACTAGGCCCGGGCTACAATGAGCAGTTCTTC.

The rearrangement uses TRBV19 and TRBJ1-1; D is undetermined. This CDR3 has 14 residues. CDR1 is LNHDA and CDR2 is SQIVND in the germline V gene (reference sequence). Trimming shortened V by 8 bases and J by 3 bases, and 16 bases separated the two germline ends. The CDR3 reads CASHPEGGYTEAFF. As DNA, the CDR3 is TGTGCCAGTCATCCGGAGGGCGGGTACACTGAAGCTTTCTTT.

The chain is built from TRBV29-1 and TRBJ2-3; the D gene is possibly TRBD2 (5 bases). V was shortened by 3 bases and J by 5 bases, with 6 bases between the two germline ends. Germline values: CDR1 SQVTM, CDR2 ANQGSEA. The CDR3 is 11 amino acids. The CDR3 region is CSVEGRDTQYF. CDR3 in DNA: TGCAGCGTTGAGGGGAGAGATACGCAGTATTTT.